This T cell receptor beta chain was sequenced in a study of cytomegalovirus exposure and HLA in healthy donors. Study observations and caveats: Sequencing had likely introduced a cluster of highly shared sequence variants as an artifact. It was in a later analysis that TCR association rates were seen to vary by HLA locus, highest for DRB1 and lowest for HLA-C. According to reports, the classifier identified cytomegalovirus status with high specificity and sensitivity.

PCR primers comprised 60 Vbeta and 13 Jbeta primers. Clones were sequenced by immunoSEQ multiplex PCR, and TCRdb holds only the in-frame ones, with some missing. The table has around 190,000 clones, around 76% seen once. Comments on this clone: The antigen is undetermined.

The CDR3 is 15 amino acids. The V gene's germline CDR1 is MNHEY and CDR2 SMNVEV (reference sequence). V was cut by 6 bases and J by 4 bases, with 18 bases left in between. The sequence came from a man aged 25-40 years in good health and CMV-seronegative. V is TRBV27 and J is TRBJ1-2, with D tentatively TRBD1 (5 bases). The source material was PBMCs. The DNA of the CDR3 is TGTGCCAGCAGGGAAAGGCAGACAGAGGCCTATGGCTACACCTTC. Translated, it gives CASRERQTEAYGYTF.